The next 18 T cell receptor beta chains were all read from a single sample in a study of OX40 agonist ivuxolimab in advanced cancers. Clones were read by immunoSEQ multiplex PCR, and TCRdb kept only the in-frame ones, dropping some. The sample has 80,000 to 85,000 clones, around 80% seen once. The sample was CD4+ or CD8+ T cells sorted from blood, taken in a trial of the OX40 agonist ivuxolimab. These receptors all come from an adult with an advanced solid tumor such as melanoma, head and neck, liver or kidney cancer.

This clone is a singleton in its sample. V usage is TRBV28 and J usage is TRBJ2-3; TRBD2 agrees at 9 bases. Germline CDR1 is MDHEN and CDR2 is SYDVKM. The CDR3 consists of 14 residues. The V segment lost 6 bases and the J segment 2 bases; nucleotides outside the gene matches: 3. The CDR3 sequence: CASSLAGFTDTQYF. The DNA of the CDR3 is TGTGCCAGCAGCCTAGCGGGGTTCACAGATACGCAGTATTTT.

The chain recombines TRBV7-9 with TRBJ2-7; D not certain. Between the trimmed V and J ends, which lost 5 bases and 1 base, there was a span of 15 bases. From germline, CDR1 is SEHNR and CDR2 FQNEAQ (reference sequence). This CDR3 comprises 15 residues. The CDR3 nucleotides are TGTGCCAGCAGCCCTAGACAATACGGTTCCTACGAGCAGTACTTC. Its translation: CASSPRQYGSYEQYF.

This chain connects TRBV5-5 to TRBJ2-1; D not resolved. With 6 bases removed from V and 10 bases from J, the gap between germline ends came to 17 bases. There are 13 residues in the CDR3. Germline V gene lookup returns CDR1 SGHKS and CDR2 YYEKEE (reference sequence). CDR3 nucleotide sequence: TGTGCCAGCACCCCCCGGGCTGCCGGAGAGCAGTTCTTC. Amino acids: CASTPRAAGEQFF.

This sequence joins TRBV2 and TRBJ1-2, with D possibly being TRBD1 (6 bases). The CDR3 runs to 14 residues. Trimming left V 1 base short and J 7 bases short, with 13 bases between. CDR1 and CDR2 from the germline V gene are SNHLY and FYNNEI. Written as DNA, the CDR3 is TGTGCCAGCAGTGAAGTGCAGGGGAATAGTGGCTACACCTTC. Its protein is CASSEVQGNSGYTF.

In DNA, the CDR3 is TGTGCCAGCAGCTTATCGGGAGTAAACAATGAGCAGTTCTTC. As protein: CASSLSGVNNEQFF. The J gene is TRBJ2-1, the V gene TRBV7-3; tentative D call: TRBD2 (6 bases). The CDR3 spans 14 residues. V dropped 2 bases and J dropped 5 bases, with 10 bases sitting between them. Germline V CDR1 and CDR2: SGHTA, FQGTGA. Full variable domain (missing parts from reference TRBV7-3 and TRBJ2-1): GAGVSQTPSNKVTEKGKYVELRCDPISGHTALYWYRQSLGQGPEFLIYFQGTGAADDSGLPNDRFFAVRPEGSVSTLKIQRTERGDSAVYLCASSLSGVNNEQFFGPGTRLTVL.

This clone was seen a handful of times. The chain links TRBV6-5 to TRBJ2-1, with D unclear. CDR3 length: 15 amino acids. The V gene's germline CDR1 is MNHEY and CDR2 SVGAGI. Trimming removed 5 bases from V and 5 bases from J, with 16 bases in between. CDR3 in amino acids: CASSTAGRPDNEQFF. The CDR3 DNA is TGTGCCAGCAGTACCGCAGGCCGGCCTGACAATGAGCAGTTCTTC.

This rearrangement joins TRBV11-3 to TRBJ2-1; 8 nucleotides agree with TRBD2. There are 15 residues in the CDR3. Germline-derived CDR1 and CDR2 are SGHNT and YENEEA. With 1 base clipped from V and 2 bases from J, the junction kept 1 base outside the gene matches. As DNA, the CDR3 is TGTGCCAGCAGCTTAGGGACTAGCACCTACAATGAGCAGTTCTTC. Translated: CASSLGTSTYNEQFF.

The chain employs TRBV19 and TRBJ2-1; 12 bases map to TRBD2. The CDR3 is 14 residues long. V lost 6 bases and J lost 7; bases outside the gene matches: 4. The germline V gene has CDR1 LNHDA and CDR2 SQIVND (reference sequence). The CDR3 loop is CASSLAGGINEQFF. Here the CDR3 DNA reads TGTGCCAGTAGCCTAGCGGGGGGGATAAATGAGCAGTTCTTC.

The rearrangement joins TRBV9 to TRBJ2-5, with TRBD1 matching 10 bases. The J call may be faulty, since TRBJ2-7 better matches the DNA end. Germline loops: CDR1 SGDLS, CDR2 YYNGEE. The CDR3 has 14 amino acids. Here the CDR3 reads CASSGTGGAYEQYF. In DNA form, the CDR3 reads TGTGCCAGCAGCGGGACAGGGGGAGCCTACGAGCAGTACTTC.

The chain employs TRBV19 and TRBJ1-1; D possibly corresponds to TRBD1 (5 bases). Between the trimmed V and J ends, which lost 6 bases and 1 base, there was a span of 12 bases. Looked up from germline, CDR1 is LNHDA and CDR2 is SQIVND (reference sequence). This CDR3 spans 14 amino acids. The CDR3 sequence: CASSWGLGNTEAFF. The CDR3 DNA sequence: TGTGCCAGTAGCTGGGGGTTGGGGAACACTGAAGCTTTCTTT.

V gene TRBV5-6 combines with J gene TRBJ2-3; TRBD2 might be the D (6 bases). Germline loops: CDR1 SGHDT, CDR2 YYEEEE. The CDR3 is made up of 15 amino acids. Trimming removed 1 base at V and 4 bases at J, with 13 bases between. The CDR3: CASSLRTSGADTQYF. The CDR3, as DNA: TGTGCCAGCAGCTTGCGAACTTCGGGGGCAGATACGCAGTATTTT.

The chain is built from TRBV28 and TRBJ2-3; D is uncertain. Deletions cut 5 bases from V and 3 bases from J, with 12 bases between. The CDR3 sequence is 14 residues long. CDR1 MDHEN and CDR2 SYDVKM come from the germline V gene. The CDR3: CASSLPDSTDTQYF. Written as DNA, the CDR3 is TGTGCCAGCAGTCTCCCGGATTCAACAGATACGCAGTATTTT.

The V gene is TRBV6-1, the J gene TRBJ1-4; D remains unclear. Trimming left V 2 bases short and J 2 bases short, with 12 bases between. Per germline, CDR1 MNHNS and CDR2 SASEGT. This CDR3 has 16 amino acids. CDR3 sequence: CASSEIGGGTNEKLFF. The CDR3 DNA sequence: TGTGCCAGCAGTGAAATAGGCGGAGGTACTAATGAAAAACTGTTTTTT.

The gene calls are TRBV6-4 and TRBJ2-3; weak D call: TRBD2 (5 bases). Germline loops: CDR1 MRHNA, CDR2 SNTAGT. The CDR3 spans 15 residues. The ends were cut back, 3 bases at V and 2 bases at J, with 12 bases in the middle. The CDR3 spells CASSETSGVTDTQYF. The DNA of the CDR3 is TGTGCCAGCAGTGAAACTAGTGGCGTCACAGATACGCAGTATTTT.

The CDR3 nucleotides are TGTGCCAGCAGCTTAGCGGGAGGAAACACCATATATTTT. Its protein product is CASSLAGGNTIYF. This chain connects TRBV7-8 to TRBJ1-3; D is unclear. Per germline, CDR1 SGHVS and CDR2 FQNEAQ. The V end lost 0 bases, the J end lost 4 bases, and 4 bases lay between the germline ends. The CDR3 spans 13 residues.

The chain uses TRBV7-7 and TRBJ2-7, with a tentative D call TRBD1 (5 bases). V lost 1 base and J 5 bases, leaving 15 bases between the germline ends. The CDR3 runs to 15 residues. The germline V gene encodes CDR1 SSHAT and CDR2 FNYEAQ (reference sequence). CDR3 DNA sequence: TGTGCCAGCAGCTTAGGGCTTGGTCTGGGGCACGAGCAGTACTTC. Its translation: CASSLGLGLGHEQYF.

V is TRBV11-2 and J is TRBJ1-2; D remains ambiguous. Germline CDR1 and CDR2: SGHAT and FQNNGV. CDR3 length: 15 amino acids. V lost 6 bases, J lost 0 bases, and 14 bases lay in between. The CDR3 region is CASSLGSIPNYGYTF. In nucleotides, the CDR3 is TGTGCCAGCAGTCTGGGATCTATACCTAACTATGGCTACACCTTC.

J is TRBJ2-3 and V is TRBV29-1, with TRBD1 matching 7 bases. V dropped 5 bases and J dropped 6; count of bases not matched to a gene: 2. Germline loops: CDR1 SQVTM, CDR2 ANQGSEA. This CDR3 has 11 amino acids. The CDR3 loop is CSVFRGDTQYF. CDR3 in DNA: TGCAGCGTTTTCAGGGGGGATACGCAGTATTTT.